This is a list of T cell receptor beta chains from one sample in a study of blood T cell repertoires in COVID-19. Produced via immunoSEQ multiplex PCR; TCRdb's table is partial and in-frame only. This sample yields under 80,000 clones, of which 70% to 90% are seen a single time; roughly 3.9% belongs to the top ten. Sequences were obtained from peripheral blood. The receptors come from a man aged 65-85 years with active COVID-19. The CDR3 runs from the conserved cysteine through the conserved F or W. A D gene is named only where the DNA matches it firmly.

cdr3_nt cdr3_aa j_call d_call v_call
TGTGCCAGCAGCCAAGATCTGGCGGGTGGGGATACGCAGTATTTT CASSQDLAGGDTQYF TRBJ2-3 . TRBV3-1/TRBV3-2
TGTGCCAGCAGTTTAGGGACAGGGAGGGGTGAAAAACTGTTTTTT CASSLGTGRGEKLFF TRBJ1-4 TRBD1 TRBV28
TGTGCCAGCAGCCCAGGGGCTACGGGGGGAGAGACCCAGTACTTC CASSPGATGGETQYF TRBJ2-5 . TRBV5-5
TGCAGCGCCGGACAGGGAGGGGCCGGGACCCAGTACTTC CSAGQGGAGTQYF TRBJ2-5 . TRBV29-1
TGCAGTGCTAGAGATCGGGGAGGGACCCCTTTT CSARDRGGTPF TRBJ1-6 . TRBV20-1
TGTGCCAGCAGCTTAGAGGGTAGCTCCTACGAGCAGTACTTC CASSLEGSSYEQYF TRBJ2-7 . TRBV7-3
TGTGCCAGCAGCGTGGGCTCGGCCTACGAGCAGTACTTC CASSVGSAYEQYF TRBJ2-7 . TRBV5-5
TGTGCCAGCTCACCACCGGCCGGGAGGGCCTCTGGGGCCAACGTCCTGACTTTC CASSPPAGRASGANVLTF TRBJ2-6 TRBD2 TRBV18
TGTGCCAGCAGCCCAAGCGTAGCGGGGTCCAGCTCCTACAATGAGCAGTTCTTC CASSPSVAGSSSYNEQFF TRBJ2-1 TRBD2 TRBV7-8
TGTGCCAGCAGCTTTTTGAGACAGGGTTCCATATATTTT CASSFLRQGSIYF TRBJ1-3 TRBD1 TRBV7-2